This record covers a single T cell receptor beta chain. This sample was included in a study of T cells in tuberculosis. Study findings and constraints: T cells binding CD1B-GMM tetramer weakly possibly escaped the sort.

Sorting used thawed, overnight-rested PBMC stained with anti-CD3, a viability dye and GMM-loaded CD1B tetramer. The CD1B tetramers carried C32 glucose monomycolate purified from Rhodococcus equi. Tetramer-sorted PBMC had been CD14 monocyte-depleted before freezing. The germline V and J ends were trimmed by 4 bases and 3 bases, with 10 bases remaining between them. Germline V CDR1 and CDR2: PRHDT, FYEKMQ (reference sequence). This CDR3 is 13 amino acids long. Libraries were prepared by immunoSEQ multiplex PCR; TCRdb keeps only in-frame clonotypes and omits some of them. The data hold 70,000 to 95,000 clones, with just over 90% observed a single time.

This TCR was sampled from an adult woman with latent tuberculosis. The chain combines TRBV13 with TRBJ2-7; the D is unclear. Sequenced material: CD1b-GMM tetramer-negative cells sorted from PBMCs. The CDR3 DNA sequence: TGTGCCAGCAGCTGGGCCGGCCACTACGAGCAGTACTTC. Translated, it gives CASSWAGHYEQYF. Supplemented by reference TRBV13 and TRBJ2-7, the full variable domain reads AAGVIQSPRHLIKEKRETATLKCYPIPRHDTVYWYQQGPGQDPQFLISFYEKMQSDKGSIPDRFSAQQFSDYHSELNMSSLELGDSALYFCASSWAGHYEQYFGPGTRLTVT.